These 9 T cell receptor beta chains share one sample of origin, sequenced in a study of T cells expressing NK-cell markers. TCRdb reanalyzed the 5' RACE reads, giving one entry per CDR3 protein sequence and no DNA. This sample contains a few hundred thousand distinct CDR3 sequences. Sequenced sample: blood T cells: a sorted CD56 or NKG2C T cell subset, CD4+ or CD8+ T cells, or bulk PBMC T cells (not recorded which). The receptors were sampled from a man younger than 35 in good health.

This chain links TRBV29-1 with TRBJ2-6. The CDR3 consists of 15 residues. Germline-derived CDR1 and CDR2 are SQVTM and ANQGSEA. The chain's CDR3 is CSVEDTVSGANVLTF.

The chain's CDR3 is CASSLGGESGFF. This chain uses TRBV5-1 with TRBJ2-1; TCRdb selects TRBD1, and the lack of DNA leaves this call unchecked. CDR3 length: 12 amino acids. CDR1 is SGHRS and CDR2 is YFSETQ in the germline V gene.

The V gene is TRBV5-1, the J gene TRBJ1-6; absent DNA, TCRdb's TRBD1 call cannot be checked. Germline values: CDR1 SGHRS, CDR2 YFSETQ. CDR3 length equals 14 residues. CDR3 region: CASRPGQESSPLHF.

The chain recombines TRBV11-3 with TRBJ1-1. Germline assignment: CDR1 SGHNT and CDR2 YENEEA. The CDR3 covers 13 residues. CDR3 sequence reads: CASSFTYGTEAFF.

The chain recombines TRBV29-1 with TRBJ2-3; TCRdb reports TRBD2, a call that lacks DNA to check it against. Germline V gives CDR1 SQVTM, CDR2 ANQGSEA. The length of the CDR3 is 13 residues. CDR3 sequence reads: CSVARVLTDTQYF.

The chain couples TRBV27 to TRBJ1-2; TCRdb outputs TRBD1, but without DNA this stays unchecked. The length of the CDR3 is 14 residues. Germline loops: CDR1 MNHEY, CDR2 SMNVEV (reference sequence). CDR3 region: CASSPLRDNYGYTF.

The V call is TRBV11-2, the J call TRBJ2-3; TCRdb indicates TRBD2, and absent DNA this call remains unverified. The CDR3 sequence is 14 residues long. The germline V gene encodes CDR1 SGHAT and CDR2 FQNNGV. This CDR3 is CASRLAGDTDTQYF.

The chain recombines TRBV12-3 or TRBV12-4 with TRBJ2-1. The CDR3 consists of 14 residues. The CDR3 spells CASSLLTADNEQFF.

The chain recombines TRBV12-3 or TRBV12-4 with TRBJ1-2; TCRdb indicates TRBD1, and absent DNA this call remains unverified. This CDR3 is 15 amino acids long. The chain's CDR3 is CASSHRQAERYGYTF.